The 10 T cell receptor beta chains below come from one sample, sequenced in a study of molecular identifiers for immune sequencing clone quantification. One entry per CDR3 protein results from TCRdb running MiXCR on the PCR reads. The data show approximately 40,000 distinct CDR3 sequences, with roughly 18% seen just once and 7.1% held by the top ten. The material sequenced was naive CD8+ T cells from blood, with Jurkat cell RNA spiked in. Subset of the sample: FACS-sorted CD8+CD4-CCR7+CD45RA+ naive T cells. These receptors were collected from a human donor in good health. Some libraries in this study had Jurkat cell RNA spiked in.

This clonotype was counted at least ten times. The CDR3 DNA follows: TGTGCCAGCAGTGAATGGGGACTAGCGGGAGGGAATGAGCAGTTCTTC. It specifies CASSEWGLAGGNEQFF. The chain couples TRBV6-1 to TRBJ2-1, with TRBD2 identical over 16 bases. J gave up 7 bases and V 2 bases, and 2 bases lay outside the gene matches. The CDR3 totals 16 residues. The V gene's germline CDR1 is MNHNS and CDR2 SASEGT.

This clonotype has a count of ten or more. The chain is built from TRBV7-6 and TRBJ2-1, with 9 positions matching TRBD2. J was trimmed by 0 bases and V by 6 bases; bases with no gene match: 6. The CDR3 totals 16 residues. Germline loops: CDR1 SGHVS, CDR2 FNYEAQ. In DNA, the CDR3 is TGTGCCAGCAGTCCGAATAGCGGGAGCTCCTACAATGAGCAGTTCTTC. Amino acids: CASSPNSGSSYNEQFF.

Here the CDR3 DNA reads TGTGCCAGCAGTGAAGTTCCGAAATCCTACGAGCAGTACTTC. As protein: CASSEVPKSYEQYF. The chain combines TRBV2 with TRBJ2-7; D is uncertain. This CDR3 has 14 residues. V was trimmed by 1 base and J by 1 base, leaving 8 bases between them. CDR1 SNHLY and CDR2 FYNNEI come from the germline V gene.

CDR3 sequence reads: CASSPQAGGGEQYF. Written as DNA, the CDR3 is TGTGCCAGCAGTCCCCAAGCGGGAGGAGGCGAGCAGTACTTC. The gene calls are TRBV27 and TRBJ2-7, with 9 nucleotides matching TRBD2. V was clipped by 5 bases and J by 6 bases; unmatched bases: 8. The length of the CDR3 is 14 residues. Germline V lookup: CDR1 MNHEY, CDR2 SMNVEV (reference sequence).

The table lists this clonotype with a few counts. The chain links TRBV12-3 or TRBV12-4 to TRBJ2-7; D is ambiguous. Between the trimmed V and J ends, which lost 2 bases and 2 bases, there was a span of 4 bases. The CDR3 covers 12 residues. In DNA form, the CDR3 reads TGTGCCAGCAGTTTATGGCCCTACGAGCAGTACTTC. It specifies CASSLWPYEQYF.

In this sample, this clonotype turned up many times. J is TRBJ2-1 and V is TRBV11-2; tentative D call: TRBD2 (5 bases). The CDR3 runs 14 residues. Between the trimmed V and J ends, which lost 4 bases and 4 bases, there was a span of 11 bases. Germline CDR1 reads SGHAT; CDR2 reads FQNNGV. The CDR3 bases are TGTGCCAGCAGCTCTCAGCGGAGTTACAATGAGCAGTTCTTC. Residues: CASSSQRSYNEQFF.

V gene TRBV6-6 combines with J gene TRBJ2-5; weak D call: TRBD2 (6 bases). CDR1 is MNHNY, CDR2 SVGAGI, per germline (reference sequence). CDR3 size: 16 residues. Trimming removed 0 bases at V and 5 bases at J, with 16 bases between. CDR3 bases: TGTGCCAGCAGTTACTCGACTTGGAGGGCGAGGGAGACCCAGTACTTC. Its protein is CASSYSTWRARETQYF.

This clonotype has ten or more counts. This rearrangement joins TRBV7-8 to TRBJ2-1; D is undetermined. The V gene lost 4 bases and the J gene lost 8 bases, with 15 bases spanning the gap. The CDR3 has 14 residues. Per the germline V gene, CDR1 is SGHVS and CDR2 is FQNEAQ. CDR3 in amino acids: CASSSTLVADEQFF. CDR3 coding DNA: TGTGCCAGCAGCTCCACTCTAGTTGCGGATGAGCAGTTCTTC.

This clonotype has ten or more counts. J is TRBJ2-3 and V is TRBV25-1; D possibly corresponds to TRBD1 (5 bases). Germline CDR1 and CDR2: MGHDK and SYGVNS. The CDR3 runs 12 residues. V was shortened by 3 bases and J by 8 bases, with 9 bases between the two germline ends. The CDR3 nucleotides are TGTGCCAGCAGTGAGCTAAGGGGTACGCAGTATTTT. Translation gives CASSELRGTQYF. The full variable domain, with the rest looked up from reference TRBV25-1 and TRBJ2-3, is EADIYQTPRYLVIGTGKKITLECSQTMGHDKMYWYQQDPGMELHLIHYSYGVNSTEKGDLSSESTVSRIRTEHFPLTLESARPSHTSQYLCASSELRGTQYFGPGTRLTVL.

This clonotype was picked up a small number of times. The gene calls are TRBV12-3 or TRBV12-4 and TRBJ1-2, with 7 bases lining up with TRBD1. The CDR3 spans 15 residues. The trim removed 7 bases at V and 2 bases at J, leaving 10 bases unmatched. CDR3 nucleotide sequence: TGTGCCAGCACCACACAGGGGTTGAGAAACTATGGCTACACCTTC. Translating gives CASTTQGLRNYGYTF.